The 29 T cell receptor beta chains given below trace back to one sample, sequenced in a study of shared clonotypes between healthy human individuals. The data were produced by immunoSEQ multiplex PCR, yet TCRdb's version contains in-frame clones alone and is incomplete. The table records around 600,000 clones, around 97% of them present only once. The specimen was naive CD4+ T cells sorted from blood. Subset noted: CD45RA+ positively selected. The origin of the receptors is a woman aged 25 to 39 in good health.

The chain has TRBV4-1 and TRBJ2-7; 10 positions agree with TRBD2. V shed 0 bases, J shed 6 bases, and the junction held 11 bases outside the gene matches. There are 17 residues in the CDR3. The germline gives CDR1 MGHRA, CDR2 YSYEKL. CDR3 sequence: CASSQDRKAGGPVEQYF. The CDR3 nucleotides read TGCGCCAGCAGCCAAGATCGGAAAGCGGGAGGGCCGGTCGAGCAGTACTTC.

The V call is TRBV29-1, the J call TRBJ2-1, with 11 bases aligning to TRBD2. The CDR3 is made up of 15 amino acids. Unmatched junction bases numbered 4, after V lost 4 bases and J lost 2 bases. CDR1 is SQVTM and CDR2 is ANQGSEA in the germline V gene. The CDR3 protein is CSVGTSGSPYNEQFF. The CDR3 bases are TGCAGCGTTGGAACTAGCGGGAGTCCCTACAATGAGCAGTTCTTC.

The chain has TRBV5-1 and TRBJ2-3; D perhaps matches TRBD1 (6 bases). Germline values: CDR1 SGHRS, CDR2 YFSETQ. CDR3 length: 15 residues. Trimming shortened V by 0 bases and J by 2 bases, and 10 bases separated the two germline ends. The CDR3 loop is CASSLVGTHTDTQYF. The CDR3 DNA reads as TGCGCCAGCAGCTTGGTGGGGACACACACAGATACGCAGTATTTT.

The gene calls are TRBV7-9 and TRBJ1-3, with 7 positions matching TRBD1. The CDR3 consists of 13 residues. Trimming cost V 1 base and J 9 bases; bases outside gene matches: 3. CDR1 SEHNR and CDR2 FQNEAQ come from the germline V gene (reference sequence). The CDR3 nucleotides read TGTGCCAGCAGCTTAGAGGGGGCTGGCACCATATATTTT. It encodes CASSLEGAGTIYF.

The J gene is TRBJ1-4, the V gene TRBV4-2; D is uncertain. The CDR3 covers 13 residues. Deletions cut 4 bases from V and 8 bases from J, with 11 bases between. Germline V gives CDR1 LGHNA, CDR2 YNFKEQ. The CDR3 here is CASSLNQGEKLFF. CDR3 nucleotides: TGTGCCAGCAGCCTAAACCAAGGAGAAAAACTGTTTTTT.

V and J are TRBV9 and TRBJ2-2; D is ambiguous. CDR1 and CDR2 from the germline V gene are SGDLS and YYNGEE. CDR3 length: 13 amino acids. V was pared by 3 bases and J by 4 bases, with 7 bases between. The CDR3 sequence: CASSGTTTGELFF. The CDR3, as DNA: TGTGCCAGCAGCGGGACCACCACCGGGGAGCTGTTTTTT.

This clone has just one count. The V gene is TRBV7-9, the J gene TRBJ2-1; 13 positions match TRBD2. The CDR3 is 17 residues long. Germline assignment: CDR1 SEHNR and CDR2 FQNEAQ (reference sequence). Trimming removed 4 bases from V and 0 bases from J; junction bases left unmatched: 3. The CDR3 is CASSSRLAGGSYNEQFF. CDR3 DNA: TGTGCCAGCAGCTCCAGACTAGCGGGAGGCTCCTACAATGAGCAGTTCTTC. Full variable domain (remainder filled in from reference TRBV7-9 and TRBJ2-1): DTGVSQNPRHKITKRGQNVTFRCDPISEHNRLYWYRQTLGQGPEFLTYFQNEAQLEKSRLLSDRFSAERPKGSFSTLEIQRTEQGDSAMYLCASSSRLAGGSYNEQFFGPGTRLTVL.

The V and J genes are TRBV19 and TRBJ2-2; D unresolved. CDR1 and CDR2 from the germline V gene are LNHDA and SQIVND (reference sequence). The V end was cut by 7 bases, the J end by 6 bases, with 18 bases between. The CDR3 is 15 amino acids. CDR3 loop: CASTFGISSPGELFF. In nucleotides, the CDR3 is TGTGCCAGTACCTTCGGAATCTCAAGCCCCGGGGAGCTGTTTTTT.

The CDR3 sequence is CASLGGYTDTQYF. In DNA form, the CDR3 reads TGTGCCAGCCTGGGGGGGTACACAGATACGCAGTATTTT. This chain links TRBV18 with TRBJ2-3, with 7 nucleotides matching TRBD2. The CDR3 length is 13 residues. Trimming cost V 8 bases and J 2 bases; bases outside gene matches: 4. The germline V gene encodes CDR1 KGHSH and CDR2 LQKENI.

A note on this clone: This CDR3 is also generated by other DNA sequences in the sample. This chain links TRBV30 with TRBJ1-4; D may be TRBD1 (6 bases). The CDR3 is made up of 14 amino acids. Per the germline V gene, CDR1 is GTSNPN and CDR2 is SVGIG (reference sequence). Trimming shortened V by 0 bases and J by 3 bases, and 8 bases separated the two germline ends. In nucleotides, the CDR3 is TGTGCCTGGAGTGTACAGGGAGCTAATGAAAAACTGTTTTTT. Amino acid sequence: CAWSVQGANEKLFF. The full variable domain, in which reference TRBV30 and TRBJ1-4 provide the parts outside the CDR3, is SQTIHQWPATLVQPVGSPLSLECTVEGTSNPNLYWYRQAAGRGLQLLFYSVGIGQISSEVPQNLSASRPQDRQFILSSKKLLLSDSGFYLCAWSVQGANEKLFFGSGTQLSVL.

The chain carries TRBV28 and TRBJ1-5; D gene ambiguous. The CDR3 has 14 amino acids. The germline CDR1 and CDR2 sequences are MDHEN and SYDVKM. The germline V and J ends were trimmed by 6 bases and 7 bases, with 16 bases remaining between them. The CDR3 region is CASSLIQAGQPQHF. The CDR3 nucleotides read TGTGCCAGCAGCCTTATCCAAGCGGGGCAGCCCCAGCATTTT. Combining the CDR3 with reference TRBV28 and TRBJ1-5 gives the whole variable domain DVKVTQSSRYLVKRTGEKVFLECVQDMDHENMFWYRQDPGLGLRLIYFSYDVKMKEKGDIPEGYSVSREKKERFSLILESASTNQTSMYLCASSLIQAGQPQHFGDGTRLSIL.

The rearrangement links TRBV19 to TRBJ2-2, with D perhaps being TRBD1 or TRBD2 (5 bases each). There are 17 residues in the CDR3. Germline-derived CDR1 and CDR2 are LNHDA and SQIVND (reference sequence). V was trimmed by 8 bases and J by 13 bases, leaving 32 bases between them. DNA of the CDR3: TGTGCCAGTTGTACCAAACCGGGACCGATGGCCGCCGGAGGGCTGTTTTTT. Amino acids: CASCTKPGPMAAGGLFF.

The chain recombines TRBV29-1 with TRBJ2-5, with D possibly being TRBD2 (5 bases). Looked up from germline, CDR1 is SQVTM and CDR2 is ANQGSEA. The CDR3 contains 15 residues. Trimming shortened V by 0 bases and J by 0 bases, and 11 bases separated the two germline ends. This CDR3 reads CSVEDLAGNQETQYF. The DNA for the CDR3 is TGCAGCGTTGAAGATCTTGCCGGGAACCAAGAGACCCAGTACTTC.

The chain uses TRBV6-5 and TRBJ1-2; D perhaps matches TRBD1 (5 bases). V was shortened by 0 bases and J by 5 bases, with 10 bases between the two germline ends. The CDR3 is made up of 14 amino acids. Germline CDR1 MNHEY, CDR2 SVGAGI. The CDR3 protein is CASSYSMGVYGYTF. CDR3 coding DNA: TGTGCCAGCAGTTACTCGATGGGGGTTTATGGCTACACCTTC.

This chain uses TRBV10-2 with TRBJ2-7; D unclear. Germline CDR1 and CDR2: WSHSY and SAAADI. The CDR3 has 13 amino acids. The V end was cut by 1 base, the J end by 5 bases, with 9 bases between. The CDR3 region has the DNA TGCGCCAGCAGTGAGTTGGTTTCCCACGAGCAGTACTTC. Translation gives CASSELVSHEQYF.

J is TRBJ1-4 and V is TRBV5-1; D is uncertain. Deletions cut 1 base from V and 4 bases from J, with 8 bases between. Germline V gene lookup returns CDR1 SGHRS and CDR2 YFSETQ. CDR3 size: 14 residues. CDR3 in amino acids: CASSLLTLNEKLFF. The CDR3 DNA sequence: TGCGCCAGCAGCTTGTTGACCCTTAATGAAAAACTGTTTTTT. The variable domain in full, completed from reference TRBV5-1 and TRBJ1-4, reads KAGVTQTPRYLIKTRGQQVTLSCSPISGHRSVSWYQQTPGQGLQFLFEYFSETQRNKGNFPGRFSGRQFSNSRSEMNVSTLELGDSALYLCASSLLTLNEKLFFGSGTQLSVL.

The CDR3 loop reads CASSFISQIEKLFF. In DNA, the CDR3 is TGTGCCAGCAGTTTCATTTCTCAGATTGAAAAACTGTTTTTT. The chain recombines TRBV28 with TRBJ1-4, with unresolved D. Germline CDR1 is MDHEN and CDR2 is SYDVKM. V was pared by 3 bases and J by 7 bases, with 12 bases between. The CDR3 length is 14 residues.

This chain joins TRBV6-5 and TRBJ2-7, with a tentative D call TRBD2 (6 bases). Germline CDR1 is MNHEY and CDR2 is SVGAGI. V lost 8 bases and J lost 3, with 14 bases in between. The CDR3 length is 13 residues. For the CDR3, the DNA is TGTGCCAGCCCGGGAGAAAGAGGCTACGAGCAGTACTTC. Its protein product is CASPGERGYEQYF.

This rearrangement joins TRBV10-3 to TRBJ2-3; D gene unclear. The CDR3 sequence is 14 residues long. V lost 3 bases to trimming and J lost 3 bases, with 10 bases between them. Germline V gene data show CDR1 as ENHRY and CDR2 as SYGVKD. The CDR3 DNA follows: TGTGCCATCAGTGACATGCCCGAAACAGATACGCAGTATTTT. Protein sequence: CAISDMPETDTQYF.

The chain is built from TRBV5-1 and TRBJ2-5; 7 positions match TRBD2. Germline CDR1 SGHRS, CDR2 YFSETQ. The CDR3 covers 13 residues. With 5 bases clipped from V and 2 bases from J, the junction kept 3 bases outside the gene matches. The CDR3 DNA reads TGCGCCAGCAGAACTAGCGCACAAGAGACCCAGTACTTC. Residues: CASRTSAQETQYF.

This chain links TRBV5-1 with TRBJ1-1; 11 bases align to TRBD1. CDR1 and CDR2 from the germline V gene are SGHRS and YFSETQ. The V and J ends lost 4 bases and 5 bases, in that order; junction bases with no gene match: 10. The CDR3 consists of 16 residues. The chain's CDR3 is CASSLELGQGETEAFF. CDR3 in DNA: TGCGCCAGCAGCCTGGAATTGGGACAGGGGGAGACTGAAGCTTTCTTT.

Comments on this clone: This sample also contains other DNA sequences that code for the same CDR3. CDR3 coding DNA: TGTGCCAGCAGTTCAGGAAATGAAAAACTGTTTTTT. This codes for CASSSGNEKLFF. V gene TRBV28 combines with J gene TRBJ1-4, with D hard to call. The CDR3 covers 12 residues. Between the trimmed V and J ends, which lost 4 bases and 5 bases, there was a span of 5 bases. Germline values: CDR1 MDHEN, CDR2 SYDVKM.

V and J are TRBV2 and TRBJ1-5; no definite D call. Germline CDR1 reads SNHLY; CDR2 reads FYNNEI. The V gene lost 2 bases and the J gene lost 5 bases, with 7 bases spanning the gap. The CDR3 has 13 amino acids. The CDR3 region has the DNA TGTGCCAGCAGTGAACGTTTGGATCAGCCCCAGCATTTT. This codes for CASSERLDQPQHF.

The rearrangement links TRBV19 to TRBJ2-1; TRBD1 aligns across 10 bases. Germline CDR1 LNHDA, CDR2 SQIVND (reference sequence). V shed 5 bases, J shed 8 bases, and the junction held 9 bases outside the gene matches. The CDR3 runs 15 residues. CDR3 nucleotides: TGTGCCAGTAGTTCGACAGGGGGCGAGTTCTATGAGCAGTTCTTC. This sequence encodes CASSSTGGEFYEQFF.

The genes are TRBV28 and TRBJ1-1, with unresolved D. CDR3 length: 16 amino acids. Germline CDR1 MDHEN, CDR2 SYDVKM. The V end was cut by 6 bases, the J end by 0 bases, with 17 bases between. CDR3 bases: TGTGCCAGCAGCCCCGCGTCGTTGGGGTTGAACACTGAAGCTTTCTTT. It translates to CASSPASLGLNTEAFF.

The chain has TRBV30 and TRBJ2-6, with TRBD1 identical over 8 bases. The CDR3 covers 16 residues. J gave up 0 bases and V 5 bases, and 6 bases lay outside the gene matches. Germline V gives CDR1 GTSNPN, CDR2 SVGIG (reference sequence). In nucleotides, the CDR3 is TGTGCCTGGGGGGACAGGAGAAGCTCTGGGGCCAACGTCCTGACTTTC. Its protein is CAWGDRRSSGANVLTF. The whole variable domain, remainder taken from reference TRBV30 and TRBJ2-6, is SQTIHQWPATLVQPVGSPLSLECTVEGTSNPNLYWYRQAAGRGLQLLFYSVGIGQISSEVPQNLSASRPQDRQFILSSKKLLLSDSGFYLCAWGDRRSSGANVLTFGAGSRLTVL.

The chain couples TRBV5-4 to TRBJ2-3, with D possibly TRBD2 on 6 matching bases. Germline CDR1 and CDR2: SGHNT and YYREEE (reference sequence). The CDR3 extends over 15 amino acids. Trimming shortened V by 4 bases and J by 0 bases, and 12 bases separated the two germline ends. CDR3 loop: CASSITGTSTDTQYF. In nucleotides, the CDR3 is TGTGCCAGCAGCATCACCGGGACTAGCACAGATACGCAGTATTTT.

The V and J genes are TRBV5-4 and TRBJ2-7; no clear D gene. V dropped 0 bases and J dropped 0 bases, with 7 bases sitting between them. The V gene's germline CDR1 is SGHNT and CDR2 YYREEE (reference sequence). The CDR3 is 14 residues long. The CDR3 nucleotides read TGTGCCAGCAGCTTGGGTCAGCACTCCTACGAGCAGTACTTC. Its protein is CASSLGQHSYEQYF.

The rearrangement links TRBV11-2 to TRBJ1-2, with TRBD1 matching 8 bases. The CDR3 loop spans 17 amino acids. Germline lookup yields CDR1 SGHAT and CDR2 FQNNGV. V dropped 1 base and J dropped 2; count of bases not matched to a gene: 9. CDR3: CASSLGTGLPTNYGYTF. DNA of the CDR3: TGTGCCAGCAGCTTAGGGACAGGGCTACCTACCAACTATGGCTACACCTTC.